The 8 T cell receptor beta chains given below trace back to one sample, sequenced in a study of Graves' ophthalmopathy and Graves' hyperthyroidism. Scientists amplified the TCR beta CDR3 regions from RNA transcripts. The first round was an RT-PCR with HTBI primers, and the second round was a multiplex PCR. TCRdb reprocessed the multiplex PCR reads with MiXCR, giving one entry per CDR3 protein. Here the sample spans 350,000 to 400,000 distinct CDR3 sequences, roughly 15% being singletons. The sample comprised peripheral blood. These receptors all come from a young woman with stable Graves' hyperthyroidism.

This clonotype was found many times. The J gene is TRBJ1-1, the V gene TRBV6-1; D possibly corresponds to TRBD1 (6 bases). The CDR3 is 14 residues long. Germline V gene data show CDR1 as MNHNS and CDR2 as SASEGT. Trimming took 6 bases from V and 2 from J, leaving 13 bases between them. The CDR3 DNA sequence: TGTGCCAGCAGCGTGACAGGCCTAAACACTGAAGCTTTCTTT. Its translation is CASSVTGLNTEAFF.

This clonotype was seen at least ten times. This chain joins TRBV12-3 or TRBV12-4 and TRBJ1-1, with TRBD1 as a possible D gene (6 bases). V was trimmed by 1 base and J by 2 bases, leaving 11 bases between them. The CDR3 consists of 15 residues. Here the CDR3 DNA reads TGTGCCAGCAGTTTAGTGCAGGGGAGTAACACTGAAGCTTTCTTT. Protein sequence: CASSLVQGSNTEAFF.

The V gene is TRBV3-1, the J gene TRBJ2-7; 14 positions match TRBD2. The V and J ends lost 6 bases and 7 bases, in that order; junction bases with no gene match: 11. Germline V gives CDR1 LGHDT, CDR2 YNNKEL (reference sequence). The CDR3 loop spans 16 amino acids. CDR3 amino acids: CASRSSTSGGAREQYF. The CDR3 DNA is TGTGCCAGCAGGTCCTCGACTAGCGGGGGGGCCCGAGAGCAGTACTTC.

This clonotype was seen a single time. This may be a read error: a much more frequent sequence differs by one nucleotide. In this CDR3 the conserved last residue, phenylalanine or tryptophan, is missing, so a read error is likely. The CDR3 sequence is CASSQEVRGTEAFL. The CDR3 region has the DNA TGTGCCAGCAGCCAAGAAGTCAGGGGAACTGAAGCTTTCTTG. J is TRBJ1-1 and V is TRBV3-1, with D perhaps TRBD1 (6 bases). The CDR3 spans 14 residues. Per the germline V gene, CDR1 is LGHDT and CDR2 is YNNKEL (reference sequence). Deletions cut 0 bases from V and 5 bases from J, with 10 bases between.

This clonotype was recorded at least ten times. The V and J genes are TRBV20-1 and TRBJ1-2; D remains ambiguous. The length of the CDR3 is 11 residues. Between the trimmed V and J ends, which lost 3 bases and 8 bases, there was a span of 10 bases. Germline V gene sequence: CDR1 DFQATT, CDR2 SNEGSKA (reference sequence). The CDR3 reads CSARSGGGYTF. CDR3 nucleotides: TGCAGTGCTAGGTCCGGTGGAGGCTACACCTTC.

CDR3 loop: CASSFKTVGSPLHF. CDR3 nucleotide sequence: TGTGCCAGCAGCTTCAAAACCGTTGGTTCACCCCTCCACTTT. This rearrangement joins TRBV5-6 to TRBJ1-6; no definite D call. There are 14 residues in the CDR3. Trimming left V 2 bases short and J 9 bases short, with 12 bases between. CDR1 is SGHDT and CDR2 is YYEEEE in the germline V gene.

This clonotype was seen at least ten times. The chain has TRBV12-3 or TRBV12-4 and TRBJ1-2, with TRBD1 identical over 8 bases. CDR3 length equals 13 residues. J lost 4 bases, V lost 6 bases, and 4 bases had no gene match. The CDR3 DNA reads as TGTGCCAGCAGGGCCGGGACAGGCTATGGCTACACCTTC. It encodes CASRAGTGYGYTF.

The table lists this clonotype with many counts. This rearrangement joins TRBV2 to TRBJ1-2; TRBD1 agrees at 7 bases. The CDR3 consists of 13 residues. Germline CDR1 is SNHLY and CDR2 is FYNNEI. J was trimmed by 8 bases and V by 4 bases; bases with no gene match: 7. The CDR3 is CASSGPLQGGYTF. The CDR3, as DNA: TGTGCCAGCAGTGGCCCCTTACAGGGGGGCTACACCTTC.